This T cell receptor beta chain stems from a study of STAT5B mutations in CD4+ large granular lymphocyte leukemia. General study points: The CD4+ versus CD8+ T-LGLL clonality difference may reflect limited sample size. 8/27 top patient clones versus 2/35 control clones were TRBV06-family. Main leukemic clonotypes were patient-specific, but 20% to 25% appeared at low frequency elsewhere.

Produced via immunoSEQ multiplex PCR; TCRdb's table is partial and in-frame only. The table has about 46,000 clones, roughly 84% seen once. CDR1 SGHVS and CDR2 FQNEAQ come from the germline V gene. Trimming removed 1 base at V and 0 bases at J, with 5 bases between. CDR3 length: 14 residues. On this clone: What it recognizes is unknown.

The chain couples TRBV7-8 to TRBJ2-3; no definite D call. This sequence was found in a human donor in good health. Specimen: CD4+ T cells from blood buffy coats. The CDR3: CASSLGRSTDTQYF. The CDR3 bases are TGTGCCAGCAGCTTAGGGCGGAGCACAGATACGCAGTATTTT.